This T cell receptor beta chain was recovered during a study of blood T cell repertoires in COVID-19. This clone was seen more than once but under ten times. Original handling: Amplification from reference gene primers served as the basis for estimated nucleated cell counts. Data came from immunoSEQ multiplex PCR; TCRdb stores just in-frame clones and leaves some out. The V and J calls and the clone size are those of that table, but D and trimming were determined from the DNA. The sample has about 180,000 clones, 75% to 80% seen once; the top ten hold about 26%. The specimen sequenced was peripheral blood. This receptor was identified in a woman aged 70-85 years with acute or convalescent COVID-19.

Here the CDR3 DNA reads TGTGCCAGCAGCTTAGATAGCGGGAGGGCCGGGAACTACGAGCAGTACTTC. The encoded protein is CASSLDSGRAGNYEQYF. The chain has TRBV7-9 and TRBJ2-7; 11 nucleotides align to TRBD2. The ends lost 1 base at V and 3 bases at J; junction bases unmatched: 8. The CDR3 runs to 17 residues. CDR1 and CDR2 (germline): SEHNR, FQNEAQ (reference sequence).